A single sample gave rise to the 29 T cell receptor beta chains below, sequenced in a study of T-cell reconstitution after alpha-beta-depleted transplantation in children. Preparing the TCRbeta library involved the use of unique molecular identifiers. TCRdb itself ran the PCR reads through MiXCR, one entry per CDR3 protein. The sample has about 200,000 distinct CDR3 sequences; about 7% are singletons. The sequences come from PBMCs, collected before TCRalphabeta/CD19-depleted stem cell transplant. The source of these receptors is a boy aged 2 to 9 with acute lymphoblastic leukemia, due to receive a stem cell transplant.

This clonotype appeared a few times. The chain carries TRBV7-9 and TRBJ2-7; TRBD2 is a possible D gene (5 bases). The CDR3 contains 15 residues. V was trimmed by 5 bases and J by 1 base, leaving 15 bases between them. Germline V gives CDR1 SEHNR, CDR2 FQNEAQ (reference sequence). Written as DNA, the CDR3 is TGTGCCAGCAGCCCACCTCCGGGAAGATCCTACGAGCAGTACTTC. This codes for CASSPPPGRSYEQYF.

This clonotype was counted at least ten times. This sequence joins TRBV5-6 and TRBJ2-1; D might be TRBD2 (6 bases). Germline CDR1 is SGHDT and CDR2 is YYEEEE. V was pared by 0 bases and J by 9 bases, with 19 bases between. The CDR3 sequence is 16 residues long. In DNA, the CDR3 is TGTGCCAGCAGCTTGGTGGCGGGAAGAAGGTCTGGTGAGCAGTTCTTC. Its protein product is CASSLVAGRRSGEQFF.

There are many counts of this clonotype. The chain couples TRBV19 to TRBJ2-2; TRBD1 or TRBD2 may be the D gene (5 bases each). The CDR3 is 14 residues long. Germline V CDR1 and CDR2: LNHDA, SQIVND (reference sequence). The ends were cut back, 7 bases at V and 6 bases at J, with 15 bases in the middle. The CDR3 DNA sequence: TGTGCCAGTACCAGACAGACGAGGGCCGGGGAGCTGTTTTTT. Translated, it gives CASTRQTRAGELFF.

In its sample, this clonotype was seen a few times. The chain joins TRBV10-3 to TRBJ2-5; a possible D gene is TRBD1 (6 bases). Trimming shortened V by 3 bases and J by 1 base, and 15 bases separated the two germline ends. The CDR3 runs 16 residues. In germline, CDR1 is ENHRY, CDR2 SYGVKD. The CDR3 nucleotides are TGTGCCATCAGTGAATTGGGGGCCTCGCCCCAAGAGACCCAGTACTTC. Translation gives CAISELGASPQETQYF.

The sample holds many counts of this clonotype. The chain employs TRBV6-1 and TRBJ2-6; tentative D call: TRBD2 (5 bases). The V gene's germline CDR1 is MNHNS and CDR2 SASEGT. There are 14 residues in the CDR3. V lost 8 bases and J lost 3, with 11 bases in between. The CDR3 region has the DNA TGTGCCAGCGGCGGGCTTGTTGGGGCCAACGTCCTGACTTTC. Its protein is CASGGLVGANVLTF.

This clonotype was recorded a few times. The V gene is TRBV11-2, the J gene TRBJ2-4; weak D call: TRBD1 (5 bases). CDR1 SGHAT and CDR2 FQNNGV come from the germline V gene. The length of the CDR3 is 15 residues. Trimming removed 5 bases at V and 6 bases at J, with 17 bases between. The CDR3 DNA sequence: TGTGCCAGCAGCCCCAGGGTCAGGTTTTCAAACATTCAGTACTTC. This sequence encodes CASSPRVRFSNIQYF.

The table lists this clonotype with many counts. The gene calls are TRBV10-3 and TRBJ2-3; D is uncertain. Looked up from germline, CDR1 is ENHRY and CDR2 is SYGVKD. V dropped 5 bases and J dropped 4 bases, with 10 bases sitting between them. The CDR3 loop spans 13 amino acids. CDR3: CAISPDRSDTQYF. The CDR3 DNA is TGTGCCATCAGTCCCGACCGGTCAGATACGCAGTATTTT.

This clonotype was detected ten times or more. The V gene is TRBV7-6, the J gene TRBJ2-3; TRBD2 aligns across 10 bases. Germline CDR1 reads SGHVS; CDR2 reads FNYEAQ. The CDR3 runs 15 residues. V lost 6 bases to trimming and J lost 2 bases; unmatched junction nucleotides: 5. CDR3 bases: TGTGCCAGCAGTATAGCGGGAGGTTTCACAGATACGCAGTATTTT. Its translation is CASSIAGGFTDTQYF.

In its sample, this clonotype was seen many times. J is TRBJ2-2 and V is TRBV7-8, with D unclear. This CDR3 is 12 amino acids long. Per the germline V gene, CDR1 is SGHVS and CDR2 is FQNEAQ. Trimming cost V 2 bases and J 3 bases, with 1 base left between them. The CDR3 is CASSLHTGELFF. The CDR3 nucleotides are TGTGCCAGCAGCTTACACACCGGGGAGCTGTTTTTT.

This clonotype was recorded many times. J is TRBJ1-5 and V is TRBV28; TRBD1 matches at 7 bases. CDR1 and CDR2 (germline): MDHEN, SYDVKM. The CDR3 runs 14 residues. V trimming: 6 bases; J trimming: 5 bases; junction bases outside the gene matches: 7. The CDR3 reads CASSLRTGYQPQHF. CDR3 bases: TGTGCCAGCAGCTTGAGGACAGGATATCAGCCCCAGCATTTT.

This clonotype was observed at least ten times. V gene TRBV25-1 combines with J gene TRBJ2-5, with D perhaps TRBD1 or TRBD2 (5 bases each). The CDR3 spans 14 residues. The V gene's germline CDR1 is MGHDK and CDR2 SYGVNS. V lost 2 bases to trimming and J lost 1 base, with 8 bases between them. The CDR3 DNA reads TGTGCCAGCAGTGAAAGGGGACCCCAAGAGACCCAGTACTTC. Residues: CASSERGPQETQYF.

The sample holds many counts of this clonotype. This chain uses TRBV5-1 with TRBJ1-1, with 7 bases aligning to TRBD1. V dropped 4 bases and J dropped 2; count of bases not matched to a gene: 5. Per germline, CDR1 SGHRS and CDR2 YFSETQ. There are 14 residues in the CDR3. The CDR3 sequence: CASSTGTANTEAFF. CDR3 nucleotide sequence: TGCGCCAGCAGCACCGGGACAGCAAACACTGAAGCTTTCTTT.

The sample holds many counts of this clonotype. V gene TRBV29-1 combines with J gene TRBJ2-1, with TRBD1 matching 11 bases. CDR3 length: 14 residues. After removal of 4 bases from V and 9 bases from J, the junction contained 8 bases not matched to a gene. Looked up from germline, CDR1 is SQVTM and CDR2 is ANQGSEA. In DNA form, the CDR3 reads TGCAGCGTTGTGGGGACAGGGGGTTCTGGTGAGCAGTTCTTC. Its protein product is CSVVGTGGSGEQFF.

At least ten counts were recorded for this clonotype. V and J are TRBV4-3 and TRBJ1-1; possible D gene TRBD1, 6 bases. Germline assignment: CDR1 LGHNA and CDR2 YSLEER. Between the trimmed V and J ends, which lost 3 bases and 7 bases, there was a span of 12 bases. The length of the CDR3 is 13 residues. DNA of the CDR3: TGCGCCAGCAGCCATTCTGAACAGGGTGAAGCTTTCTTT. Amino acid sequence: CASSHSEQGEAFF.

In this sample, this clonotype turned up many times. V usage is TRBV12-3 or TRBV12-4 and J usage is TRBJ1-3; no clear D gene. This CDR3 comprises 16 residues. Between the trimmed V and J ends, which lost 2 bases and 0 bases, there was a span of 11 bases. The DNA for the CDR3 is TGTGCCAGCAGTTTATTTGCAGGAATCTCTGGAAACACCATATATTTT. It codes for CASSLFAGISGNTIYF.

This clonotype has ten or more counts. The rearrangement uses TRBV20-1 and TRBJ2-7; 9 bases are a match to TRBD2. Unmatched junction bases numbered 9, after V lost 6 bases and J lost 6 bases. This CDR3 comprises 13 residues. Germline CDR1 and CDR2: DFQATT and SNEGSKA (reference sequence). CDR3 sequence reads: CSARLAGTSEQYF. The CDR3 nucleotides read TGCAGTGCCCGGCTAGCGGGGACCTCCGAGCAGTACTTC.

This clonotype was found a few times. CDR3 sequence (DNA): TGTGCCAGCAGCTTAGTAGGGGGGGGCTACACCTTC. It codes for CASSLVGGGYTF. V gene TRBV7-2 combines with J gene TRBJ1-2; a possible D gene is TRBD1 (6 bases). The germline CDR1 and CDR2 sequences are SGHTA and FQGNSA. This CDR3 has 12 residues. V was cut by 1 base and J by 8 bases, with 8 bases left in between.

This clonotype occurred many times. The chain has TRBV7-2 and TRBJ2-3; the D is unclear. V was shortened by 2 bases and J by 2 bases, with 11 bases between the two germline ends. This CDR3 is built from 15 residues. Germline V gene lookup returns CDR1 SGHTA and CDR2 FQGNSA. Here the CDR3 reads CASSLFADNTDTQYF. The CDR3 coding sequence is TGTGCCAGCAGCTTATTCGCCGACAACACAGATACGCAGTATTTT. Supplemented by reference TRBV7-2 and TRBJ2-3, the full variable domain reads GAGVSQSPSNKVTEKGKDVELRCDPISGHTALYWYRQSLGQGLEFLIYFQGNSAPDKSGLPSDRFSAERTGGSVSTLTIQRTQQEDSAVYLCASSLFADNTDTQYFGPGTRLTVL.

There are many counts of this clonotype. The chain is built from TRBV6-4 and TRBJ2-7, with a weak D call TRBD1 (6 bases). The CDR3 is 19 residues long. Trimming removed 0 bases from V and 0 bases from J, with 21 bases in between. CDR1 MRHNA and CDR2 SNTAGT come from the germline V gene. The chain's CDR3 is CASSDSLRTHRDNSYEQYF. CDR3 DNA: TGTGCCAGCAGTGACTCACTACGCACACACCGGGACAACTCCTACGAGCAGTACTTC.

The table lists this clonotype with many counts. The chain links TRBV27 to TRBJ1-1; the D gene is possibly TRBD1 (5 bases). The CDR3 has 11 residues. Germline V CDR1 and CDR2: MNHEY, SMNVEV (reference sequence). Trimming took 7 bases from V and 5 from J, leaving 8 bases between them. The DNA of the CDR3 is TGTGCCAGCACGGCAGGGACTGAAGCTTTCTTT. Its protein is CASTAGTEAFF.

This clonotype has at least ten counts. This CDR3 is CSVLVPGQGAHEQYF. CDR3 nucleotide sequence: TGCAGCGTTCTGGTCCCGGGACAGGGGGCCCACGAGCAGTACTTC. V is TRBV29-1 and J is TRBJ2-7, with 12 bases lining up with TRBD1. The CDR3 loop spans 15 amino acids. The J segment lost 5 bases and the V segment lost 5 bases, leaving 10 bases of the junction unmatched. CDR1 is SQVTM, CDR2 ANQGSEA, per germline.

V usage is TRBV20-1 and J usage is TRBJ2-3, with 8 nucleotides matching TRBD2. After removal of 3 bases from V and 2 bases from J, the junction contained 7 bases not matched to a gene. The CDR3 totals 15 residues. Germline V gives CDR1 DFQATT, CDR2 SNEGSKA (reference sequence). CDR3 coding DNA: TGCAGTGCTAGGGGACCGGGACTAGACACAGATACGCAGTATTTT. Translated: CSARGPGLDTDTQYF.

At least ten counts were recorded for this clonotype. The chain recombines TRBV24-1 with TRBJ2-2; D is tentatively TRBD1 or TRBD2 (6 bases each). The germline V and J ends were trimmed by 1 base and 4 bases, with 15 bases remaining between them. The germline V gene encodes CDR1 KGHDR and CDR2 SFDVKD. This CDR3 comprises 17 residues. The CDR3: CATSDLPGAVSTGELFF. The CDR3 DNA reads TGTGCCACCAGTGATTTACCGGGGGCGGTGAGCACCGGGGAGCTGTTTTTT.

In its sample, this clonotype was seen many times. The chain has TRBV29-1 and TRBJ2-2; unclear D gene. The germline V gene has CDR1 SQVTM and CDR2 ANQGSEA. V was pared by 6 bases and J by 2 bases, with 10 bases between. This CDR3 spans 13 amino acids. CDR3 residues: CSVVTPNTGELFF. CDR3 nucleotides: TGCAGCGTCGTGACACCCAACACCGGGGAGCTGTTTTTT.

In this sample, this clonotype turned up many times. The V and J genes are TRBV28 and TRBJ2-3; D tentatively fits TRBD1 or TRBD2 (5 bases each). The CDR3 consists of 12 residues. Trimming left V 8 bases short and J 2 bases short, with 8 bases between. Germline CDR1 MDHEN, CDR2 SYDVKM. This chain's CDR3 is CASRDPTDTQYF. In DNA form, the CDR3 reads TGTGCCAGCCGGGACCCCACAGATACGCAGTATTTT.

This clonotype was counted only a few times. The genes are TRBV7-8 and TRBJ1-1; no reliable D call. Trimming took 6 bases from V and 1 from J, leaving 9 bases between them. From germline, CDR1 is SGHVS and CDR2 FQNEAQ. The CDR3 is 13 residues long. CDR3 residues: CASSGVGNTEAFF. The CDR3 DNA follows: TGTGCCAGCAGTGGAGTGGGGAACACTGAAGCTTTCTTT.

This clonotype was seen many times. The V and J genes are TRBV9 and TRBJ2-5, with TRBD1 matching over 7 bases. CDR1 and CDR2 (germline): SGDLS, YYNGEE. The CDR3 runs 15 residues. V shed 4 bases and J 6 bases; nucleotides not matched to a gene: 12. CDR3 DNA sequence: TGTGCCAGCAGCCCTACGATTGACAGGGAACAGACCCAGTACTTC. Residues: CASSPTIDREQTQYF.

This clonotype has only a few counts. The chain links TRBV14 to TRBJ1-2; the D is unclear. Trimming removed 3 bases from V and 6 bases from J, with 8 bases in between. This CDR3 has 12 residues. In germline, CDR1 is SGHDN, CDR2 FVKESK. CDR3 loop: CASSHIGHGYTF. The CDR3 DNA reads as TGTGCCAGCAGCCATATAGGGCATGGCTACACCTTC.

This clonotype was counted only a few times. This chain links TRBV29-1 with TRBJ2-7, with D unresolved. CDR1 is SQVTM and CDR2 is ANQGSEA in the germline V gene. The CDR3 length is 14 residues. Trimming took 7 bases from V and 0 from J, leaving 16 bases between them. In nucleotides, the CDR3 is TGCAGCGCTGAGGTAGACGCGAGCTCCTACGAGCAGTACTTC. Translation gives CSAEVDASSYEQYF.